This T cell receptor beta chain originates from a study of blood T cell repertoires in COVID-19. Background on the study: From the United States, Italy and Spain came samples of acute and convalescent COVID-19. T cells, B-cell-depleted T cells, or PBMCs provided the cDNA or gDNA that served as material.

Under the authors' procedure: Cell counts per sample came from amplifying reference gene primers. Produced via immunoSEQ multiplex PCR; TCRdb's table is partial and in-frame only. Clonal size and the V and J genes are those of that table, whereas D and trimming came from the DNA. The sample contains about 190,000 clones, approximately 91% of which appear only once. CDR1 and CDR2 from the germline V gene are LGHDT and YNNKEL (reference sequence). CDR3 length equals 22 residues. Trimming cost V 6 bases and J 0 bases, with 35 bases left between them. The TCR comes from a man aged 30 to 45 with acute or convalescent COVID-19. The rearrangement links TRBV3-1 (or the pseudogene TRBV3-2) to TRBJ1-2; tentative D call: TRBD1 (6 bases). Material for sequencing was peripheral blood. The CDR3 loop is CASRRLGGARPLIDKPNYGYTF. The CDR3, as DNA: TGTGCCAGCAGGCGCTTGGGGGGGGCGAGACCCCTAATAGATAAGCCTAACTATGGCTACACCTTC.